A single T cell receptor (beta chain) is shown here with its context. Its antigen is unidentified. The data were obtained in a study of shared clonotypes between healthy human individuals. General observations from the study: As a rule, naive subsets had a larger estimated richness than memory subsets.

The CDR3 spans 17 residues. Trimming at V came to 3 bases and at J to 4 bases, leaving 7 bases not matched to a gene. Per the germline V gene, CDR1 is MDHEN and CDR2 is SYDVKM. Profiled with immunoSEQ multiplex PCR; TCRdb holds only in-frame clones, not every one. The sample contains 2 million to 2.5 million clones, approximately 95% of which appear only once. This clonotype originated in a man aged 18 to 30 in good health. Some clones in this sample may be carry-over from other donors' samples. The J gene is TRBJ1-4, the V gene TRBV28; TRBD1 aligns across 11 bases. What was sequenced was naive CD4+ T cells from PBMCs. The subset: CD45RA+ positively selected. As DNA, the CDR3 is TGTGCCAGCAGTTTCGCGGACAGGGGGCGGATTAATGAAAAACTGTTTTTT. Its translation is CASSFADRGRINEKLFF.